The TCR beta chain described here comes from a study of cytomegalovirus exposure and HLA in healthy donors. As for the study in general: A preliminary data release comprised roughly 85 million unique TCRs obtained from HLA-typed donors.

Trimming removed 5 bases from V and 5 bases from J; junction bases left unmatched: 11. CDR1 and CDR2 from the germline V gene are SGHTA and FQGTGA. This CDR3 is 15 amino acids long. The PCR made use of 60 Vbeta and 13 Jbeta primers. The assay was immunoSEQ multiplex PCR, and TCRdb's table has in-frame clones only and misses some. The sample has 250,000 to 350,000 clones, about nine tenths seen once. As regards this clone: No antigen is known for it.

Study-wide points: Cytomegalovirus association was assigned to more than 150 TCR beta chains.

The rearrangement links TRBV7-3 to TRBJ2-5; 7 nucleotides line up with TRBD2. The origin of this receptor is a middle-aged man in good health and CMV-seropositive. Specimen: PBMCs. The CDR3 DNA follows: TGTGCCAGCAGCCTGGGGGGGGAGCGGGATGAGACCCAGTACTTC. Translation gives CASSLGGERDETQYF.